This T cell receptor (beta chain) was found in a study of T cells in Graves' hyperthyroidism and ophthalmopathy. The study left out patients who had uncontrolled infection, other autoimmune disease, pregnancy or lactation. This CDR3 comprises 15 residues. V gave up 4 bases and J gave up 4 bases; unmatched junction bases: 9. The V gene's germline CDR1 is SGHRS and CDR2 YFSETQ. Amplified TCR beta CDR3 regions came from RNA transcripts. The TCR CDR3 was amplified in a first-round RT-PCR using the HTBI primer set. In TCRdb, the multiplex PCR reads were re-called with MiXCR into one record per CDR3 protein. The sample lists about 640,000 distinct CDR3 sequences, around 21% occurring once.

V and J are TRBV5-1 and TRBJ1-1, with 8 nucleotides matching TRBD1. Sequenced: blood. The clonotype originates from a young man with Graves' ophthalmopathy. The CDR3 protein is CASSTRDRSLTEAFF. The CDR3 region has the DNA TGCGCCAGCAGCACCCGGGACAGGAGCCTCACTGAAGCTTTCTTT.